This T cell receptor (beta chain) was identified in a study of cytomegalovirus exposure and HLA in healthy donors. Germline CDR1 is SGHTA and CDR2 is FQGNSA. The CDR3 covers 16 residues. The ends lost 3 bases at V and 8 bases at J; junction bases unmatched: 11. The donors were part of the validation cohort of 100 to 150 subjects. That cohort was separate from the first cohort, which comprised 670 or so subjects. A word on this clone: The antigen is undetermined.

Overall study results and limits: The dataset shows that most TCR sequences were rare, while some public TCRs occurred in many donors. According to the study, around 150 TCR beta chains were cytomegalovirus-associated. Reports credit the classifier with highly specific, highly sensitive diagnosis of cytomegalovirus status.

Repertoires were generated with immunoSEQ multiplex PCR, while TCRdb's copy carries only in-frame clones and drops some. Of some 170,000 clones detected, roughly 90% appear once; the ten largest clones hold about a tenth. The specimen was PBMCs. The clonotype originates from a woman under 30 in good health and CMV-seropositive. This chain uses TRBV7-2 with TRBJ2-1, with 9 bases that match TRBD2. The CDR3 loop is CASSLFGLASGDEQFF. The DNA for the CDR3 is TGTGCCAGCAGCTTGTTCGGACTAGCGTCGGGGGATGAGCAGTTCTTC.